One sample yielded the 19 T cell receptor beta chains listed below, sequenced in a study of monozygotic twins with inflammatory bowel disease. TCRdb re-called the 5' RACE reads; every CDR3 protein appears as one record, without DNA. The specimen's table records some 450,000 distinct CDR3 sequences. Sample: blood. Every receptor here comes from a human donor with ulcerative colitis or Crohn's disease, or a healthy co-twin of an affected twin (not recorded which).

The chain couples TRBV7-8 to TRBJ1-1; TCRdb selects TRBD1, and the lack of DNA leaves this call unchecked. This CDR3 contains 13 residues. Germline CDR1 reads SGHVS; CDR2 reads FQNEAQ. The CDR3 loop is CASSLGGVGVAFF.

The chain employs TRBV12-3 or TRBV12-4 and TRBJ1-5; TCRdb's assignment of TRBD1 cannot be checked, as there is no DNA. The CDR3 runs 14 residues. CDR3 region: CASSFGTNYQPQHF.

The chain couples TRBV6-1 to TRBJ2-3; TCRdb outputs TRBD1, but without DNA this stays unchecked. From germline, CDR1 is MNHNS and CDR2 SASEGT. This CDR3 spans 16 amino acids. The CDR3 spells CASSDGGPISTDTQYF.

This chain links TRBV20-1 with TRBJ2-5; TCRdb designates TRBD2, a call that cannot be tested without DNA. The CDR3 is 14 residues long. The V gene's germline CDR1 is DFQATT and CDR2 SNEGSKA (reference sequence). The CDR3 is CSASPGLAGETQYF.

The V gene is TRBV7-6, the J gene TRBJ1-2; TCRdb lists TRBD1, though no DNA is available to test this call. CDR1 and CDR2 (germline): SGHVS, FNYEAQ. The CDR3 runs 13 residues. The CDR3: CASSQIQGYGYTF.

CDR3 amino acids: CAISESRATEAFF. This chain uses TRBV10-3 with TRBJ1-1. The germline V gene encodes CDR1 ENHRY and CDR2 SYGVKD. The CDR3 covers 13 residues.

The CDR3: CASRPRDSTPAYEQYF. The rearrangement uses TRBV7-2 and TRBJ2-7; TCRdb returns TRBD1, unconfirmable since there is no DNA. The germline V gene has CDR1 SGHTA and CDR2 FQGNSA. This CDR3 region has 16 residues.

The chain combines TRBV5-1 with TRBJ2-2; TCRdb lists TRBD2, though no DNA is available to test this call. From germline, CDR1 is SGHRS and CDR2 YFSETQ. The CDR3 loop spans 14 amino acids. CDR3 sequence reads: CASSASVSTGELFF.

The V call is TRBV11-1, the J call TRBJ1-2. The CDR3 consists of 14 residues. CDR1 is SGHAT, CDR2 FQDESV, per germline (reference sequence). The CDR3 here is CASSLNGNNYGYTF.

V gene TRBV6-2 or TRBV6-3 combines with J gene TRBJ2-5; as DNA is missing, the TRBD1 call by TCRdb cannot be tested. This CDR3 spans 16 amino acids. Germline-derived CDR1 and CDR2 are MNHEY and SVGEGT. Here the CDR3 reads CASSSPGQGARKTQYF.

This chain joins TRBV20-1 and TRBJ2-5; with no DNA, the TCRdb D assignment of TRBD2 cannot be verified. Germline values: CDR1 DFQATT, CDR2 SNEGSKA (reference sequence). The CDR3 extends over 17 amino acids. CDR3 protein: CSASPLDSREPEETQYF.

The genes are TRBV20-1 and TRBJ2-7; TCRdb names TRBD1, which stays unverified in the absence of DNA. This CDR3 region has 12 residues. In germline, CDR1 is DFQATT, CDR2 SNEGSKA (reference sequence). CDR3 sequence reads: CSAMTGVYEQYF.

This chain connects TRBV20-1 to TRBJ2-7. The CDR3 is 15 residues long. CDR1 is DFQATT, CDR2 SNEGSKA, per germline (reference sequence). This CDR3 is CSARDPLASSYEQYF.

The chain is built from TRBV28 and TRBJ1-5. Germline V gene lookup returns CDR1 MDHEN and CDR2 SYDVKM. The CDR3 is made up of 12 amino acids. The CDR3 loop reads CASSFAAQPQHF. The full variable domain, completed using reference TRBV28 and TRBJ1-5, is DVKVTQSSRYLVKRTGEKVFLECVQDMDHENMFWYRQDPGLGLRLIYFSYDVKMKEKGDIPEGYSVSREKKERFSLILESASTNQTSMYLCASSFAAQPQHFGDGTRLSIL.

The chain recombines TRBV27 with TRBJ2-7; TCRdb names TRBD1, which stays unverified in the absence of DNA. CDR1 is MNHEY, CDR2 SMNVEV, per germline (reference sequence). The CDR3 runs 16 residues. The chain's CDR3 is CASSLSFRASSYEQYF.

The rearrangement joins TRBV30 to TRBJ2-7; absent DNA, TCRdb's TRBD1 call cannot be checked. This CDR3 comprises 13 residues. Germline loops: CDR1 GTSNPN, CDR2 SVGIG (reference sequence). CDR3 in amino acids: CAWSGGGLYEQYF.

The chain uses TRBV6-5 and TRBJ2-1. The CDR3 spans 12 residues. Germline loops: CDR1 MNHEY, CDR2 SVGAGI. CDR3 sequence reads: CASSYLRGEQFF.

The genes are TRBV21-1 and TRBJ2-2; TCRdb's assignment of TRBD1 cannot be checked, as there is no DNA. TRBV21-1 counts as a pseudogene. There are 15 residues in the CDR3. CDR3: CASSNRGQDTGELFF.

CDR3 protein: CASSSWAGRDTIYF. The rearrangement joins TRBV12-3 or TRBV12-4 to TRBJ1-3; TCRdb's D call of TRBD1 is untestable without DNA. This CDR3 has 14 residues.